A single sample gave rise to the 7 T cell receptor beta chains below, sequenced in a study of CD8 T cells in Susac syndrome (dated by TCRdb to about 2019). The protocol used for the library was the immunoSEQ multiplex PCR assay. RNA was extracted using the RNeasy kit, and about 0.45 to 1 ug of the RNA was reverse transcribed with random hexamers. TCRdb trimmed the raw reads at Q25, called clones with MiXCR and kept productive beta chains. Each entry is one CDR3 protein sequence, shown with its most common DNA and genes. The table for this sample lists hundreds of thousands of distinct CDR3 sequences; around 89% of them were counted only once. The ten largest clones add up to approximately 0.2% of the sample. Sequenced sample: CD8+ T cells from PBMCs. Receptors were obtained from a human donor with multiple sclerosis.

The chain has TRBV4-2 and TRBJ2-6; D uncertain. V was clipped by 0 bases and J by 1 base, with 4 bases between them. The CDR3 runs to 15 residues. The germline CDR1 and CDR2 sequences are LGHNA and YNFKEQ. The DNA of the CDR3 is TGTGCCAGCAGCCAAGACAGATCTGGGGCCAACGTCCTGACTTTC. This codes for CASSQDRSGANVLTF.

The rearrangement joins TRBV29-1 to TRBJ1-2, with D uncertain. Germline-derived CDR1 and CDR2 are SQVTM and ANQGSEA. V lost 4 bases to trimming and J lost 7 bases, with 7 bases between them. The CDR3 is 10 amino acids. In DNA form, the CDR3 reads TGCAGCGTTGGAGGCGGTGGCTACACCTTC. Its translation is CSVGGGGYTF.

The chain joins TRBV10-3 to TRBJ2-1; D is possibly TRBD2 (6 bases). Trimming left V 8 bases short and J 4 bases short, with 12 bases between. Germline V gene lookup returns CDR1 ENHRY and CDR2 SYGVKD. The CDR3 has 13 amino acids. In DNA form, the CDR3 reads TGTGCCATCGGAACGGGAGAGTACAATGAGCAGTTCTTC. It codes for CAIGTGEYNEQFF.

V and J are TRBV24-1 and TRBJ2-3; 9 bases match TRBD1. V dropped 4 bases and J dropped 3; count of bases not matched to a gene: 7. Germline lookup yields CDR1 KGHDR and CDR2 SFDVKD. The CDR3 has 16 amino acids. DNA for the CDR3: TGTGCCACCAGTGACTACTGGACAGGGGAGACAGATACGCAGTATTTT. Its protein is CATSDYWTGETDTQYF.

This rearrangement joins TRBV25-1 to TRBJ2-7; 9 bases fit TRBD1. Per the germline V gene, CDR1 is MGHDK and CDR2 is SYGVNS. CDR3 size: 14 residues. V lost 2 bases and J lost 6; bases outside the gene matches: 5. This chain's CDR3 is CASSEGQGTSEQYF. The CDR3 nucleotides read TGTGCCAGCAGTGAAGGACAGGGGACGTCCGAGCAGTACTTC.

The chain employs TRBV7-3 and TRBJ2-7; D not resolved. V lost 4 bases to trimming and J lost 2 bases, with 15 bases between them. Per the germline V gene, CDR1 is SGHTA and CDR2 is FQGTGA. The CDR3 has 15 amino acids. The CDR3 protein is CASSSLEGFTYEQYF. CDR3 DNA: TGTGCCAGCAGCTCCCTTGAAGGATTTACCTACGAGCAGTACTTC.

The J gene is TRBJ2-1, the V gene TRBV20-1, with 11 bases lining up with TRBD2. Trimming cost V 4 bases and J 7 bases; bases outside gene matches: 6. Per germline, CDR1 DFQATT and CDR2 SNEGSKA (reference sequence). CDR3 length equals 14 residues. The CDR3: CSATGTSGRNEQFF. The CDR3 coding sequence is TGCAGTGCTACCGGGACTAGCGGCCGAAATGAGCAGTTCTTC.